This is a list of T cell receptor beta chains from one sample in a study of cytomegalovirus exposure and HLA in healthy donors. Produced via immunoSEQ multiplex PCR; TCRdb's table is partial and in-frame only. The sample holds about 60,000 clones, around 96% seen once. The source material was PBMCs. The receptors derive from a man between 18 and 29 years old in good health and CMV-seronegative. Each CDR3 is given with its conserved first and last residue. Each record gives: clone size, V gene, J gene, CDR3 length, D gene, CDR3 DNA, CDR3 protein. The D gene is left open where the match is weak. The size of a clone is reported for some rows only, either as once, few or many, or as a class for expanded clones.

clone size: once; V gene: TRBV5-4; J gene: TRBJ2-7; CDR3 length: 14; D gene: TRBD1; CDR3 DNA: TGTGCCAGCAGCTTGCAGGGGGCCTCCTACGAGCAGTACTTC; CDR3 protein: CASSLQGASYEQYF
clone size: .; V gene: TRBV12-5; J gene: TRBJ2-5; CDR3 length: 16; D gene: TRBD2; CDR3 DNA: TGTGCTAGTGGTCCGGGGGGGACTAGCGGTCAGAAGACCCAGTACTTC; CDR3 protein: CASGPGGTSGQKTQYF
clone size: .; V gene: TRBV7-9; J gene: TRBJ2-5; CDR3 length: 14; D gene: .; CDR3 DNA: TGTGCCAGCAGCTTAAGACGGGTAGAAGAGACCCAGTACTTC; CDR3 protein: CASSLRRVEETQYF
clone size: .; V gene: TRBV29-1; J gene: TRBJ2-7; CDR3 length: 12; D gene: .; CDR3 DNA: TGCAGCGGCCTGACAGGAACCTACGAGCAGTACTTC; CDR3 protein: CSGLTGTYEQYF
clone size: .; V gene: TRBV9; J gene: TRBJ2-1; CDR3 length: 15; D gene: .; CDR3 DNA: TGTGCCAGCAGCGTAGCGTATGTATCCTACAATGAGCAGTTCTTC; CDR3 protein: CASSVAYVSYNEQFF
clone size: .; V gene: TRBV4-2; J gene: TRBJ2-7; CDR3 length: 15; D gene: TRBD2; CDR3 DNA: TGTGCCAGCAGCCACAACGGGAGGAGCTCCTACGAGCAGTACTTC; CDR3 protein: CASSHNGRSSYEQYF
clone size: .; V gene: TRBV5-1; J gene: TRBJ2-1; CDR3 length: 14; D gene: .; CDR3 DNA: TGCGCCAGCAGCTTGGCCAGCAGGTATAATGAGCAGTTCTTC; CDR3 protein: CASSLASRYNEQFF
clone size: .; V gene: TRBV4-3; J gene: TRBJ2-5; CDR3 length: 15; D gene: .; CDR3 DNA: TGCGCCAGCAGCCCCAAGGTACAGGCGCAAGAGACCCAGTACTTC; CDR3 protein: CASSPKVQAQETQYF
clone size: .; V gene: TRBV25-1; J gene: TRBJ2-1; CDR3 length: 15; D gene: TRBD2; CDR3 DNA: TGTGCCAGCAGGCCGCCGGGACTAGTAGTTAATGAGCAGTTCTTC; CDR3 protein: CASRPPGLVVNEQFF
clone size: .; V gene: TRBV4-3; J gene: TRBJ1-1; CDR3 length: 16; D gene: TRBD1; CDR3 DNA: TGCGCCAGCAGCCAACTTTGGGACAGGGCTAACACTGAAGCTTTCTTT; CDR3 protein: CASSQLWDRANTEAFF
clone size: .; V gene: TRBV19; J gene: TRBJ1-5; CDR3 length: 16; D gene: .; CDR3 DNA: TGTGCCAGTAGTATGAGGGAACAATCTGGTCATCAGCCCCAGCATTTT; CDR3 protein: CASSMREQSGHQPQHF
clone size: .; V gene: TRBV5-1; J gene: TRBJ1-2; CDR3 length: 15; D gene: .; CDR3 DNA: TGCGCCAGCAGCTTCGAACAGGGCGGGAGGTATGGCTACACCTTC; CDR3 protein: CASSFEQGGRYGYTF
clone size: .; V gene: TRBV4-3; J gene: TRBJ1-1; CDR3 length: 13; D gene: .; CDR3 DNA: TGCGCCAGCAGCCAGATGCAGGGCGTTGAAGCTTTCTTT; CDR3 protein: CASSQMQGVEAFF
clone size: .; V gene: TRBV5-6; J gene: TRBJ1-4; CDR3 length: 15; D gene: TRBD1; CDR3 DNA: TGTGCCAGCAGCTCAAAACCGGGACAGGAGGAAAAACTGTTTTTT; CDR3 protein: CASSSKPGQEEKLFF
clone size: .; V gene: TRBV5-1; J gene: TRBJ2-5; CDR3 length: 12; D gene: .; CDR3 DNA: TGCGCCAGCAGCGCGGTACAAGAGACCCAGTACTTC; CDR3 protein: CASSAVQETQYF
clone size: .; V gene: TRBV28; J gene: TRBJ2-1; CDR3 length: 16; D gene: .; CDR3 DNA: TGTGCCAGCACATCGGCGGGCCTAAGCTCCTACAATGAGCAGTTCTTC; CDR3 protein: CASTSAGLSSYNEQFF
clone size: .; V gene: TRBV28; J gene: TRBJ1-2; CDR3 length: 12; D gene: .; CDR3 DNA: TGTGCCAGCAGTCTGACAGTCTATGGCTACACCTTC; CDR3 protein: CASSLTVYGYTF
clone size: .; V gene: TRBV7-9; J gene: TRBJ2-1; CDR3 length: 13; D gene: TRBD2; CDR3 DNA: TGTGCCAGCAGCCCTGGACTAGGCGGTGAGCAGTTCTTC; CDR3 protein: CASSPGLGGEQFF
clone size: .; V gene: TRBV28; J gene: TRBJ2-6; CDR3 length: 14; D gene: .; CDR3 DNA: TGTGCCAGCTGGACACCGGCTGGGGCCAACGTCCTGACTTTC; CDR3 protein: CASWTPAGANVLTF
clone size: once; V gene: TRBV27; J gene: TRBJ1-2; CDR3 length: 13; D gene: .; CDR3 DNA: TGTGCCAGCAGTCCGACAGAACGGAATGGCTACACCTTC; CDR3 protein: CASSPTERNGYTF
clone size: .; V gene: TRBV4-3; J gene: TRBJ2-2; CDR3 length: 14; D gene: TRBD1; CDR3 DNA: TGCGCCAGCAGCCCGGGACAGGGGTACGGGGAGCTGTTTTTT; CDR3 protein: CASSPGQGYGELFF
clone size: .; V gene: TRBV2; J gene: TRBJ2-1; CDR3 length: 15; D gene: TRBD1; CDR3 DNA: TGTGCCAGCAGTCGGACAGGGGGAATAGGTAATGAGCAGTTCTTC; CDR3 protein: CASSRTGGIGNEQFF
clone size: .; V gene: TRBV5-5; J gene: TRBJ2-1; CDR3 length: 11; D gene: .; CDR3 DNA: TGTGCCAGCAGCTGGACTGGCGAGCAGTTCTTC; CDR3 protein: CASSWTGEQFF
clone size: .; V gene: TRBV27; J gene: TRBJ2-1; CDR3 length: 17; D gene: TRBD2; CDR3 DNA: TGTGCCAGCAGAGGGACTAGCGGGAGAGGATTTTACAATGAGCAGTTCTTC; CDR3 protein: CASRGTSGRGFYNEQFF